A selection of T cell receptor beta chains follows, all from one sample in a study of CD8+CD57+ T cells in acquired aplastic anemia. TCRdb reanalysed the reads using MiXCR and keeps one entry per CDR3 protein. The sample includes a few hundred thousand distinct CDR3 sequences, roughly 82% of them seen just once. Sequenced sample: sorted CD4+, CD8+, or CD8+CD57+ T cells (not recorded which) from PBMCs. The source of these receptors is a human donor with aplastic anemia. Each CDR3 is given with its conserved first and last residue. A D gene is named only where the DNA matches it firmly. Size is stated for part of the rows, as once, few or many counts, or as a class when the clone is expanded.

clone_size,j_call,cdr3_length,d_call,v_call,cdr3_aa,cdr3_nt
once,TRBJ2-3,14,.,TRBV9,CASSLAVDPYEQYF,TGTGCCAGCAGCCTCGCCGTGGACCCCTACGAGCAGTATTTT
few,TRBJ2-1,15,.,TRBV7-8,CASSFGTSRYNEQFF,TGTGCCAGCAGTTTTGGGACGTCCCGATACAATGAGCAGTTCTTC
.,TRBJ2-1,16,TRBD2,TRBV7-8,CASSQPEAGGEQEQFF,TGCGCCAGCAGCCAACCTGAGGCGGGAGGGGAACAAGAGCAGTTCTTC
.,TRBJ2-3,17,.,TRBV2,CASSQSSGGYYNEQFFF,TGTGCCAGCAGTCAGTCTAGTGGGGGATACTACAATGAGCAGTTCTTTTTT
few,TRBJ2-2,14,TRBD1,TRBV29-1,CSVRRTGGTGELFF,TGCAGCGTCCGTCGGACAGGGGGCACCGGGGAGCTGTTTTTT
.,TRBJ2-3,16,TRBD1,TRBV7-9,CASSFLPGGRSVTQYF,TGTGCCAGCAGCTTTCTTCCAGGGGGCAGGTCAGTTACGCAGTATTTT
.,TRBJ1-2,15,.,TRBV7-3,CASSLGGYGYTCGTF,TGTGCCAGCAGCTTAGGAGGATATGGCTACACCTGCGGTACCTTC
.,TRBJ1-2,17,.,TRBV7-8,CASSLAGGPATDYGYTF,TGTGCCAGCAGCTTAGCGGGAGGGCCCGCGACGGACTATGGCTACACCTTC
.,TRBJ1-5,14,TRBD1,TRBV5-6,CASRSTGGNQPQRF,TGTGCCAGCAGGTCAACAGGGGGCAATCAGCCCCAGCGTTTT
.,TRBJ1-2,13,.,TRBV5-6,CASSQGRAGGYTF,TGTGCCAGCAGCCAAGGGAGGGCAGGTGGCTACACCTTC
.,TRBJ1-1,15,TRBD1,TRBV7-8,CASSPGTGDHTDAFF,TGTGCCAGCAGCCCCGGGACAGGGGATCACACAGATGCGTTCTTT
.,TRBJ1-2,14,.,TRBV2,CASSLRRGYLTDAF,TGTGCCAGCAGCTTAAGACGGGGTTATCTCACTGACGCCTTC
.,TRBJ1-2,12,.,TRBV6-5,CASKDKGGGYTF,TGTGCCAGCAAGGATAAGGGTGGTGGCTACACCTTC
once,TRBJ1-1,15,.,TRBV9,CASSVVPPDTQYSFF,TGTGCCAGCAGCGTAGTCCCGCCAGATACGCAGTATTCTTTCTTT
.,TRBJ1-6,16,.,TRBV19,CASSIASGGYNEQFLF,TGTGCCAGTAGTATAGCTAGCGGCGGCTACAATGAGCAGTTCCTCTTT
few,TRBJ1-5,16,TRBD1,TRBV5-8,CASSFRGDSRNQPQHF,TGTGCCAGCAGCTTTAGGGGGGACAGCCGCAATCAGCCCCAGCATTTT
.,TRBJ2-5,14,.,TRBV2,CATSKGSSHETQYF,TGTGCCACCAGCAAGGGCTCCAGCCATGAGACCCAGTATTTC
.,TRBJ2-5,15,.,TRBV7-3,CASSRSWFLAAPSYF,TGTGCCAGCAGTAGGTCTTGGTTCTTGGCTGCACCCTCGTACTTC
.,TRBJ2-3,14,TRBD1,TRBV7-2,CASSLAHGTDTNHF,TGTGCCAGCAGCTTAGCCCACGGGACAGATACGAACCATTTT
.,TRBJ2-1,16,TRBD2,TRBV7-8,CASSLTGGSSNNEQFF,TGTGCCAGCAGCTTAACGGGAGGGAGCTCCAACAATGAGCAGTTCTTC
.,TRBJ1-5,15,.,TRBV15,CATSRDGSSNQPQHF,TGTGCCACCAGCAGAGATGGGTCTAGCAATCAGCCCCAGCATTTT
once,TRBJ2-1,16,TRBD2,TRBV7-6,CASSSERGGGAVEQFF,TGTGCCAGCAGCTCGGAAAGAGGCGGGGGGGCAGTTGAGCAGTTCTTC
.,TRBJ2-1,15,.,TRBV2,CASSEVGDQYNEQFF,TGTGCCAGCAGTGAAGTGGGTGACCAGTACAATGAGCAGTTCTTC
.,TRBJ2-5,14,.,TRBV9,CATSGGGERTTPYF,TGTGCCACCAGCGGAGGCGGCGAGCGCACGACCCCGTACTTC
.,TRBJ2-5,14,.,TRBV7-9,CASSLALRTGDPQF,TGTGCCAGCAGCTTAGCACTTCGTACGGGGGATCCGCAGTTC
.,TRBJ2-3,14,TRBD2,TRBV7-9,CASSFPRSGDTQEF,TGTGCCAGCAGCTTTCCAAGAAGCGGGGATACGCAGGAGTTT
.,TRBJ2-5,14,.,TRBV7-8,CASSLASEYGTQYF,TGTGCCAGCAGCTTAGCGAGCGAGTACGGGACCCAGTACTTC
medium-sized,TRBJ1-1,15,TRBD1,TRBV11-2,CASSPQQGAVTEAFF,TGTGCCAGCAGCCCCCAACAGGGGGCGGTCACTGAAGCTTTCTTT
.,TRBJ2-3,14,.,TRBV10-3,CATADSPTTDTQYF,TGTGCCACTGCTGACAGTCCCACCACAGATACGCAGTATTTT
.,TRBJ2-3,17,TRBD2,TRBV9,CASSLRLAGAEMDTQYF,TGTGCCAGCAGCTTACGGCTAGCGGGAGCGGAGATGGATACGCAGTATTTT
.,TRBJ2-6,17,TRBD2,TRBV7-9,CASSFGRSGAGDEVLTF,TGTGCCAGCAGCTTTGGAAGAAGCGGGGCGGGCGACGAGGTCCTGACTTTC
.,TRBJ2-3,14,.,TRBV7-9,CASSFARSGGTHEF,TGTGCTAGCAGCTTTGCAAGAAGCGGCGGTACCCATGAGTTT
.,TRBJ1-6,16,.,TRBV7-2,CASSSSPSGAYEQLHF,TGTGCCAGCAGCTCAAGCCCTAGCGGGGCCTACGAGCAGCTCCACTTT
.,TRBJ2-7,14,.,TRBV7-3,CASSLRPQRNKQYF,TGTGCCAGCAGCTTAAGACCTCAGCGCAACAAGCAGTACTTC
.,TRBJ1-4,15,.,TRBV2,CASTWAGETNEKLFF,TGTGCCAGCACCTGGGCCGGAGAAACTAATGAAAAACTGTTTTTT
.,TRBJ1-2,13,TRBD1,TRBV11-1,CASSLGDRGSYTF,TGTGCCAGCAGCTTAGGGGACAGAGGTAGCTACACCTTC
.,TRBJ1-3,11,.,TRBV27,CAGSPRGTIYF,TGTGCCGGCAGTCCCCGAGGCACCATATATTTT